These T cell receptor beta chains were read from a single sample in a study of PD-1 blockade in classical Hodgkin lymphoma. Assay: immunoSEQ multiplex PCR; the TCRdb copy retains only in-frame clones and omits some. The top ten hold less than 20% of the sample, which has around 91,000 clones, roughly 76% seen once. The sequenced sample was peripheral blood mononuclear cells (PBMCs), obtained before the second cycle of nivolumab. These TCRs come from a human donor with classical Hodgkin lymphoma. Each CDR3 is given with its conserved first and last residue. The order of the fields is clone size, D gene, J gene, V gene, CDR3 DNA, CDR3 protein. D genes are given only for firm matches. The size entry is marked missing in some rows and otherwise reads once, few, many or a size class.

. . TRBJ2-5 TRBV5-1 TGCGCCAGCAAAGGACGGGACGGTGAGACCCAGTACTTC CASKGRDGETQYF
once . TRBJ2-5 TRBV6-5 TGTGCCAGCAGTTACTCCCCGACAGTACAAGAGACCCAGTACTTC CASSYSPTVQETQYF
. . TRBJ2-2 TRBV6-1 TGTGCCAGCAGTGAAGCTGGGGCGGGGCACCTCCAAACGAGGGGCGGGGAGCTGTTTTTT CASSEAGAGHLQTRGGELFF
. TRBD2 TRBJ2-1 TRBV6-5 TGTGCCAGCAGTTACCAAAGCGGGGGTAACTACAATGAGCAGTTCTTC CASSYQSGGNYNEQFF
. . TRBJ1-2 TRBV6-1 TGTGCCAGCAGTTCCAAGATCAGAACTAACTATGGCTACACCTTC CASSSKIRTNYGYTF
. . TRBJ2-3 TRBV5-4 TGTGCCTGTTCGGGGGAGAGGGGCACAGATACGCAGTATTTT CACSGERGTDTQYF
. . TRBJ2-5 TRBV14 TGTGCCAGCAGCACCCTCGAGGGGCCAGAGACCCAGTACTTC CASSTLEGPETQYF
. . TRBJ2-1 TRBV4-2 TGTGCCAGCAGCCAAGGGGGTAGCGCATCCTACAATGAGCAGTTCTTC CASSQGGSASYNEQFF
. . TRBJ2-5 TRBV5-4 TGTGCCAGCAGCCACGGGACGCTACAAGAGACCCAGTACTTC CASSHGTLQETQYF
. TRBD1 TRBJ2-7 TRBV7-2 TGTGCCAGCAGCTTAGGACAGGGGCCCTTATACTTC CASSLGQGPLYF
. TRBD1 TRBJ2-5 TRBV4-2 TGTGCCAGCAGCCCGGGACAGGGGCAAGAGACCCAGTACTTC CASSPGQGQETQYF
. . TRBJ1-1 TRBV28 TGTGCCAGCAGCTCTTGGGGGACGAACACTGAAGCTTTCTTT CASSSWGTNTEAFF
. TRBD1 TRBJ2-7 TRBV5-1 TGCGCCAGCAGCGAAACAGGGGGACCCTACGAGCAGTACTTC CASSETGGPYEQYF
. . TRBJ2-7 TRBV28 TGTGCCAGCAGTCTAACCGACCGACTAACTTACTTC CASSLTDRLTYF
. . TRBJ1-2 TRBV5-8 TGTGCCAGCAGCTTGGCAGGGTACTATGGCTACACCTTC CASSLAGYYGYTF